This TCR beta chain derives from a study of patients and donors after allogeneic stem cell transplantation (dated by TCRdb to 2020 to 2021). This clonotype was seen once. Its target antigen remains unknown. Per-base quality was not reported, and no clone a single base away is much larger than it. A lone read is weak support. Library generation was performed with RT-PCR. For sequencing, a NextSeq 550 was employed. The public reads were run again by TCRdb, first through fastp at Q25 and then through MiXCR, and only productive beta chains were kept. Duplicate CDR3 protein sequences are folded into a single record with the most common DNA and genes. The sample records under 200,000 distinct CDR3 sequences, 30% of which are singletons. Around 3.3% of the sample rests with the top ten. Trimming takes 5 bases from V and 7 bases from J, and the germline ends sit 9 bases apart. The germline V gene gives CDR1 as SGHVS and CDR2 as FNYEAQ. Including the terminal cysteine and phenylalanine, the CDR3 comprises 12 residues. Only the CDR3 portion is preserved as DNA: 36 bases, with reading frame beginning at the first base.

The sequence was obtained from a human donor who was either an allogeneic HSCT recipient or a stem cell or donor lymphocyte infusion donor (not recorded which). It is not recorded whose cells these are; they may come from a transplant donor. The sample consisted of blood, either unsorted or a sorted T cell fraction (not recorded which). This sequence uses TRBV7-6 and TRBJ2-1; there is no confident call for the D gene. Here is the DNA: TGTGCCAGCAGCATCGCCGGGAATGAGCAGTTCTTC. It encodes CASSIAGNEQFF.